The clone carrying this TCR beta chain was observed many times. What it binds is not known. From RNA transcripts, TCR beta CDR3 regions were amplified. A first-round RT-PCR of the TCR CDR3 used the HTBI primer set. TCRdb reprocessed the multiplex PCR reads with MiXCR, giving one entry per CDR3 protein. The table lists 450,000 to 700,000 distinct CDR3 sequences, 46% of them singletons. Germline CDR1 and CDR2: SGHTA and FQGNSA. CDR3 length: 13 amino acids. Between the trimmed V and J ends, which lost 9 bases and 5 bases, there was a span of 16 bases. The data belong to a study of T cells in Graves' hyperthyroidism and ophthalmopathy. Study results and caveats: Blood also held most thyroid clonotypes expanded beyond 0.001.

A patient was excluded if there was uncontrolled infection, other autoimmune disease, pregnancy or lactation. V usage is TRBV7-2 and J usage is TRBJ1-1, with TRBD1 as a possible D gene (6 bases). The origin of this receptor is an adult woman with Graves' disease, either hyperthyroidism or ophthalmopathy (not recorded which). Sequenced sample: peripheral blood or thyroid tissue (not recorded which). CDR3 sequence: CASSLTGRTEAFF. The CDR3 DNA follows: TGTGCCAGTAGTCTTACAGGGAGGACTGAAGCTTTCTTT.